A selection of T cell receptor beta chains follows, all from one sample in a study of blood T cells in healthy people across ages. From the 5' RACE reads, TCRdb called clonotypes with MiXCR, one entry per CDR3 protein. The table lists more than 700,000 distinct CDR3 sequences, roughly 53% of them singletons. Sequenced: blood. The receptor set was obtained from a man aged 80 or over in good health. The CDR3 runs from the conserved cysteine through the conserved F or W. The D gene is left open where the match is weak. Size is stated for part of the rows, as once, few or many counts, or as a class when the clone is expanded.

NA	16	TRBJ2-4	TRBV3-1	NA	CASSQDELALYNEQYF	TGTGCCAGCAGCCAAGATGAACTAGCCCTATACAATGAGCAGTACTTC
TRBD1	16	TRBJ2-7	TRBV7-2	once	CASSLNPGQVYNEQYF	TGTGCCAGCAGCTTAAATCCGGGACAGGTCTACAATGAGCAGTACTTC
NA	14	TRBJ1-2	TRBV6-2/TRBV6-3	NA	CASSPRGTSYGYTF	TGTGCCAGCAGCCCCCGGGGGACCAGCTATGGCTACACCTTC
TRBD2	16	TRBJ2-2	TRBV29-1	few	CSAYRGLAGATGELFF	TGCAGCGCCTACCGAGGGCTAGCGGGAGCAACCGGGGAGCTGTTTTTT
NA	16	TRBJ2-3	TRBV28	NA	CASSLAASRASRYAYF	TGTGCCAGCAGTTTAGCAGCTAGCAGGGCCTCCAGATACGCGTATTTT
TRBD2	16	TRBJ2-1	TRBV20-1	NA	CSAPRHGLAGDNEQFF	TGCAGTGCTCCTCGCCATGGACTAGCGGGAGACAATGAGCAGTTCTTC
NA	14	TRBJ2-7	TRBV6-6	few	CASQELLGVYEQYF	TGTGCCAGCCAAGAGCTGCTAGGAGTCTACGAGCAGTACTTC
TRBD2	16	TRBJ2-3	TRBV6-2/TRBV6-3	NA	CASSYGTSGSSRDAYF	TGTGCCAGCAGTTATGGGACTAGCGGGAGCAGCAGAGACGCGTATTTT
NA	15	TRBJ2-7	TRBV3-1	few	CASSQGVLAGSEQYF	TGTGCCAGCAGCCAAGGAGTACTAGCCGGCTCGGAGCAGTACTTC
NA	11	TRBJ2-7	TRBV12-5	few	CASGLDYEQYF	TGTGCTAGTGGCCTTGACTACGAGCAGTACTTC
TRBD1	13	TRBJ1-2	TRBV27	NA	CASRSAGGGGYTF	TGTGCCAGCCGATCGGCAGGGGGGGGTGGCTACACCTTC
NA	15	TRBJ2-3	TRBV6-5	NA	CASSYFGGARRDAYF	TGTGCCAGCAGTTATTTCGGCGGGGCGAGAAGAGACGCGTATTTT
NA	13	TRBJ2-7	TRBV5-1	NA	CASNGDNAYEQYF	TGCGCCAGCAACGGGGATAACGCGTACGAGCAGTACTTC
NA	15	TRBJ2-7	TRBV9	NA	CASSVTDGSYNEQYF	TGTGCCAGCAGCGTAACCGACGGATCCTACAATGAGCAGTACTTC
NA	17	TRBJ2-7	TRBV10-2	NA	CASSESRLALSSYEQYF	TGCGCCAGCAGTGAGTCGAGGCTAGCCTTGAGCTCCTACGAGCAGTACTTC
TRBD2	14	TRBJ2-1	TRBV29-1	few	CSVSPGGRGSEQFF	TGCAGCGTTTCTCCCGGCGGGAGGGGGAGTGAGCAGTTCTTC
TRBD1	15	TRBJ2-3	TRBV7-7	many	CASSPGTGGSDTQYF	TGTGCTAGCAGCCCCGGGACAGGGGGCTCAGATACGCAGTATTTT
TRBD2	15	TRBJ2-1	TRBV7-2	NA	CASSLVGTNYNEQFF	TGTGCCAGCAGCTTAGTAGGGACTAACTACAATGAGCAGTTCTTC
NA	16	TRBJ2-1	TRBV27	once	CASSLGQTSSYNEQFF	TGTGCCAGCAGTTTAGGACAGACCAGCTCCTACAATGAGCAGTTCTTC
TRBD1	15	TRBJ2-1	TRBV4-1	NA	CASSSRQGACNEQFF	TGCGCCAGCAGCTCGCGACAGGGGGCCTGCAATGAGCAGTTCTTC
NA	13	TRBJ1-1	TRBV5-1	NA	CASSFGMNTEAFF	TGCGCCAGCAGCTTCGGAATGAACACTGAAGCTTTCTTT
NA	15	TRBJ1-2	TRBV20-1	NA	CSASLSDKANYGYTF	TGCAGTGCTTCCCTGTCTGACAAGGCGAACTATGGCTACACCTTC
NA	19	TRBJ2-6	TRBV27	NA	CASSPILKGGSIRANVLTF	TGTGCCAGCAGTCCGATCCTGAAGGGGGGCAGTATCAGGGCCAACGTCCTGACTTTC
NA	14	TRBJ2-4	TRBV20-1	NA	CSAGLLGAKNIQYF	TGCAGTGCTGGACTCTTAGGGGCCAAAAACATTCAGTACTTC
NA	14	TRBJ1-2	TRBV11-2	NA	CASSFPDRLEGYTF	TGTGCCAGCAGCTTCCCAGACAGACTCGAGGGCTACACCTTC
NA	14	TRBJ2-1	TRBV28	NA	CASSLREPSNEQFF	TGTGCCAGCAGTTTGCGAGAGCCCTCCAATGAGCAGTTCTTC
NA	15	TRBJ2-1	TRBV7-3	few	CASSFGVPSLGEQFF	TGTGCCAGCAGCTTTGGGGTACCCAGCCTCGGGGAGCAGTTCTTC
NA	11	TRBJ2-5	TRBV30	NA	CAGSFGETQYF	TGTGCCGGGAGTTTCGGGGAGACCCAGTACTTC
NA	16	TRBJ2-5	TRBV27	NA	CASSLSPIGSQETQYF	TGTGCCAGCAGTTTATCCCCCATCGGGTCCCAAGAGACCCAGTACTTC
NA	15	TRBJ2-6	TRBV6-1	NA	CASSAGRSGANVLTF	TGTGCCAGCAGTGCAGGGAGATCTGGGGCCAACGTCCTGACTTTC
NA	13	TRBJ1-5	TRBV29-1	NA	CSASAAAYQPQHF	TGCAGCGCGTCGGCTGCAGCCTATCAGCCCCAGCATTTT
NA	11	TRBJ2-7	TRBV27	NA	CASSLGTEQYF	TGTGCCAGCTCCTTGGGGACCGAGCAGTACTTC
NA	13	TRBJ1-2	TRBV6-2/TRBV6-3	NA	CASSYAATYGYTF	TGTGCCAGCAGTTACGCGGCAACCTATGGCTACACCTTC
NA	16	TRBJ2-7	TRBV5-4	NA	CASSGRQVPGYNEQYF	TGTGCCAGCAGCGGAAGACAGGTCCCCGGCTACAATGAGCAGTACTTC
TRBD1	15	TRBJ2-5	TRBV5-1	NA	CASSVPTGAQETQYF	TGCGCCAGCAGCGTGCCGACAGGGGCCCAAGAGACCCAGTACTTC
TRBD1	15	TRBJ1-2	TRBV5-1	NA	CASSSGTGVLYGYTF	TGCGCCAGCAGCTCCGGGACAGGGGTACTATATGGCTACACCTTC
NA	11	TRBJ2-1	TRBV20-1	NA	CSARGQETQFF	TGCAGTGCTAGAGGTCAGGAGACCCAGTTCTTC
NA	14	TRBJ2-5	TRBV7-2	NA	CASSLSISQETQYF	TGTGCCAGCAGCTTAAGCATCAGCCAAGAGACCCAGTACTTC
NA	15	TRBJ2-7	TRBV5-6	NA	CASSFPGQTSTEQYF	TGTGCCAGCTCCTTTCCGGGACAAACCTCTACGGAGCAGTACTTC
NA	16	TRBJ2-3	TRBV2	NA	CASSALGRIYTDTQYF	TGTGCCAGCTCCGCGTTGGGCCGAATCTACACAGATACGCAGTATTTT
TRBD1	17	TRBJ1-6	TRBV25-1	NA	CASSEDRGLPKNSPLHF	TGTGCCAGCAGTGAAGACAGGGGACTTCCGAAAAATTCACCCCTCCACTTT
TRBD2	14	TRBJ2-5	TRBV12-3/TRBV12-4	NA	CASSYGGTRETQYF	TGTGCCAGCAGTTACGGGGGGACCCGTGAGACCCAGTACTTC
NA	15	TRBJ2-4	TRBV20-1	once	CSARVSPGAKNIQYF	TGCAGTGCTAGGGTTTCTCCGGGAGCCAAAAACATTCAGTACTTC
TRBD2	16	TRBJ2-5	TRBV18	NA	CASSPVRGLYQETQYF	TGTGCCAGCTCCCCAGTGAGGGGACTATACCAAGAGACCCAGTACTTC
NA	16	TRBJ2-7	TRBV27	NA	CASSFHAGGVKGEQYF	TGTGCCAGCAGTTTCCACGCCGGAGGGGTAAAGGGCGAGCAGTACTTC
NA	15	TRBJ2-7	TRBV5-8	NA	CDSSSGTYDYYEQYF	TGTGACAGCAGCTCAGGGACATACGATTACTACGAGCAGTACTTC
TRBD1	19	TRBJ1-1	TRBV29-1	NA	CSVHHRDRRAFWICTEAFF	TGCAGCGTCCATCACCGGGACAGGAGAGCCTTCTGGATTTGCACTGAAGCTTTCTTT
TRBD1	18	TRBJ2-7	TRBV10-3	NA	CAISENVNDRQGTYEQYF	TGTGCCATCAGTGAGAACGTTAACGATCGACAGGGGACTTACGAGCAGTACTTC
NA	15	TRBJ2-7	TRBV9	NA	CASSPGAGLNYEQYF	TGTGCCAGCAGCCCTGGGGCAGGTTTGAACTACGAGCAGTACTTC
NA	17	TRBJ2-3	TRBV4-2	once	CASSQVERGASPDTQYF	TGTGCCAGCAGCCAAGTGGAACGGGGGGCTTCCCCAGATACGCAGTATTTT
NA	13	TRBJ2-5	TRBV5-1	few	CASSPGAEETQYF	TGCGCCAGCAGCCCCGGGGCTGAGGAGACCCAGTACTTC
NA	16	TRBJ1-2	TRBV12-3/TRBV12-4	NA	CASSLRLREVSYGYTF	TGTGCCAGCAGTTTACGCCTCAGAGAAGTTAGCTATGGCTACACCTTC
NA	15	TRBJ1-3	TRBV10-3	once	CAISDPDSSGNTIYF	TGTGCCATCAGTGACCCGGACAGCTCTGGAAACACCATATATTTT